This T cell receptor beta chain was sequenced for a study of blood T cell repertoires in COVID-19. CDR1 SGHDT and CDR2 YYEEEE come from the germline V gene. V gave up 0 bases and J gave up 0 bases, with 9 bases separating them. The CDR3 has 16 residues. The assay was immunoSEQ multiplex PCR, and TCRdb's table has in-frame clones only and misses some. This sample yields roughly 300,000 clones, of which about 85% are seen a single time; 2.5% belongs to the top ten. J is TRBJ2-2 and V is TRBV5-6, with D hard to call. The receptor's source is a woman aged 45 to 65 who had recovered from COVID-19. The sample consisted of PBMCs or T cells enriched from blood (not recorded which). The CDR3 reads CASSLDTAANTGELFF. CDR3 DNA sequence: TGTGCCAGCAGCTTGGACACCGCAGCGAACACCGGGGAGCTGTTTTTT.